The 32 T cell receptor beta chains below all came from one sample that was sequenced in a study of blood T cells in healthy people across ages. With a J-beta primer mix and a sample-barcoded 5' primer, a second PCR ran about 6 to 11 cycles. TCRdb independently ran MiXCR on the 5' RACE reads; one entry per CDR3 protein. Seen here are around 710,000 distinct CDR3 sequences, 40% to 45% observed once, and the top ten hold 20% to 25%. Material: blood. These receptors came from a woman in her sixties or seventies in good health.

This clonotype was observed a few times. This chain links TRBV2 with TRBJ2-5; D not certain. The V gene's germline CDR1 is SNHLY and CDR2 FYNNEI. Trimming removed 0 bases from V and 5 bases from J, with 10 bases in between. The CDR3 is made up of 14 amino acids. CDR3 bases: TGTGCCAGCAGTGAAGCTCCCAAACGGGAGACCCAGTACTTC. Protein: CASSEAPKRETQYF. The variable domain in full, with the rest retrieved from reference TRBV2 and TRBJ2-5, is EPEVTQTPSHQVTQMGQEVILRCVPISNHLYFYWYRQILGQKVEFLVSFYNNEISEKSEIFDDQFSVERPDGSNFTLKIRSTKLEDSAMYFCASSEAPKRETQYFGPGTRLLVL.

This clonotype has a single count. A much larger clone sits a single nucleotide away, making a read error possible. The CDR3 nucleotides are TGTGCCAGCAGTTACCTGTTGAGGGGGGAGTCTGGGGCCAACGTCCTGACTTTC. This gives the protein CASSYLLRGESGANVLTF. The rearrangement links TRBV6-2 or TRBV6-3 to TRBJ2-6; D is perhaps TRBD1 or TRBD2 (6 bases each). This CDR3 is built from 18 residues. Germline V lookup: CDR1 MNHEY, CDR2 SVGEGT. Trimming shortened V by 2 bases and J by 1 base, and 15 bases separated the two germline ends.

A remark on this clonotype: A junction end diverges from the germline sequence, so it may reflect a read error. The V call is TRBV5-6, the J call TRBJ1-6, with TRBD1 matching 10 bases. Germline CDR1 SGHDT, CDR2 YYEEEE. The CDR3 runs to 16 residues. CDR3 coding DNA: TGTGCCAGCAGCTTGGATGGGACAGGGGATAATTCACCCCCCCACTTT. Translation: CASSLDGTGDNSPPHF.

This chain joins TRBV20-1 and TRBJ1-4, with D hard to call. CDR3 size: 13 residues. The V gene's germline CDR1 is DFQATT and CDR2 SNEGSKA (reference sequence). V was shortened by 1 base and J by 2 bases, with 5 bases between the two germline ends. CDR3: CSARAVTNEKLFF. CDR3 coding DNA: TGCAGTGCTAGAGCGGTTACTAATGAAAAACTGTTTTTT.

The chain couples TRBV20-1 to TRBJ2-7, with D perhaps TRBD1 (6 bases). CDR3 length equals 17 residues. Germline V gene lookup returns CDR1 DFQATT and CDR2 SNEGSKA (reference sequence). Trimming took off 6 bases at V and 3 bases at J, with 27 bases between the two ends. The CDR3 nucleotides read TGCAGTGCCAGGGGAAAGGGACCCCGGGGTAGCCTCTACGAGCAGTACTTC. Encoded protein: CSARGKGPRGSLYEQYF.

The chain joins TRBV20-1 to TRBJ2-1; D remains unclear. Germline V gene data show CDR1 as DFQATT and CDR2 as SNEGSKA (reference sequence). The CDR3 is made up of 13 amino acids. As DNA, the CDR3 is TGCAGCCCGGATTCCGGAGTGTACAATGAGCAGTTCTTC. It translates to CSPDSGVYNEQFF.

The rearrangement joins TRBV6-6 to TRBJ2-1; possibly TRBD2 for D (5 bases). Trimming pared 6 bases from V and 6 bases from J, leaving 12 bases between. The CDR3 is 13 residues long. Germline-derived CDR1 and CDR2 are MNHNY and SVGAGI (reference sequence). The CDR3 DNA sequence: TGTGCCAGCAGCGCATCCCGGGGCAATGAGCAGTTCTTC. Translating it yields CASSASRGNEQFF.

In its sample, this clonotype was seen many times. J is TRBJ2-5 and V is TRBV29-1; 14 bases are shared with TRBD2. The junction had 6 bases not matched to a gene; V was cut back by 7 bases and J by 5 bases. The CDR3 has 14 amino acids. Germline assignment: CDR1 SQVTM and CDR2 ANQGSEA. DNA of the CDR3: TGCAGCGGGGGGACTAGCGGGAGTGGGGAGACCCAGTACTTC. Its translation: CSGGTSGSGETQYF.

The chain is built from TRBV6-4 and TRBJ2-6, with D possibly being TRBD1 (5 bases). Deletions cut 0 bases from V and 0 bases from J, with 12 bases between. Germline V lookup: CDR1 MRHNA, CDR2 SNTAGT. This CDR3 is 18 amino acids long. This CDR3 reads CASSDSGHRVSGANVLTF. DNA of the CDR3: TGTGCCAGCAGTGACTCGGGGCACCGGGTCTCTGGGGCCAACGTCCTGACTTTC.

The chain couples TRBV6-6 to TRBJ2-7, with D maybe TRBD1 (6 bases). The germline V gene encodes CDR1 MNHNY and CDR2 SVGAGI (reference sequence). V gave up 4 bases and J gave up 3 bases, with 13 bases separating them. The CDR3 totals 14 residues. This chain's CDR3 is CASSSRTEVYEQYF. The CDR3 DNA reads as TGTGCCAGCAGTTCCAGGACAGAGGTCTACGAGCAGTACTTC.

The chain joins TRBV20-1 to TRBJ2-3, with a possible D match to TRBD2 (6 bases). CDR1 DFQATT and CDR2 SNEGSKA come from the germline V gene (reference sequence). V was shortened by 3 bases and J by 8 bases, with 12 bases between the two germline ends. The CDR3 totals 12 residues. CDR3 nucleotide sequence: TGCAGTGCTAGTACTAGCCTCGGTACGCAGTATTTT. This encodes CSASTSLGTQYF.

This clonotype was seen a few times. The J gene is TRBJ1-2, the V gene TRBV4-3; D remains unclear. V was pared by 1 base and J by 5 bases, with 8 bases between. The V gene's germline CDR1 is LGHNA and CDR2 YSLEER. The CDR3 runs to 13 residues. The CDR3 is CASSQAGRYGYTF. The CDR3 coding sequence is TGCGCCAGCAGCCAAGCGGGCCGGTATGGCTACACCTTC.

The CDR3 nucleotides read TGTGCCATCAGTGAAGCCTCGCGCGGCACAGATACGCAGTATTTT. Translated, it gives CAISEASRGTDTQYF. V gene TRBV10-3 combines with J gene TRBJ2-3; D gene uncertain. CDR1 is ENHRY and CDR2 is SYGVKD in the germline V gene. This CDR3 has 15 residues. V lost 3 bases, J lost 1 base, and 11 bases lay in between.

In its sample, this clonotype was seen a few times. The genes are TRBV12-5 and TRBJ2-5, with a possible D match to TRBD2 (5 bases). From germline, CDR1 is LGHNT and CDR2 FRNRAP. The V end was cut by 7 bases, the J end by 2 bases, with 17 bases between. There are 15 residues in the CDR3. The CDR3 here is CASASSGSRQETQYF. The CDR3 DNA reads TGTGCTAGTGCCTCAAGCGGCTCGCGGCAAGAGACCCAGTACTTC.

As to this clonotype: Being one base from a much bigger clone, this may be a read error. The CDR3 DNA sequence: TGCAGCGTTGAAGGGACTAGCGGGAGGGCCAATGAGCAGTACTTC. Protein product: CSVEGTSGRANEQYF. V usage is TRBV29-1 and J usage is TRBJ2-5; 15 nucleotides agree with TRBD2. V was clipped by 1 base and J by 11 bases; unmatched bases: 8. This CDR3 spans 15 amino acids. The germline gives CDR1 SQVTM, CDR2 ANQGSEA.

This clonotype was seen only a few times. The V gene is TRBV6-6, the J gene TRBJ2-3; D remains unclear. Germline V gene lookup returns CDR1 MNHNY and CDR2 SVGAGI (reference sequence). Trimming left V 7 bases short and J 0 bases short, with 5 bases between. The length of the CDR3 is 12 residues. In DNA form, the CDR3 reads TGTGCCAGCACCACAAGCACAGATACGCAGTATTTT. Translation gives CASTTSTDTQYF.

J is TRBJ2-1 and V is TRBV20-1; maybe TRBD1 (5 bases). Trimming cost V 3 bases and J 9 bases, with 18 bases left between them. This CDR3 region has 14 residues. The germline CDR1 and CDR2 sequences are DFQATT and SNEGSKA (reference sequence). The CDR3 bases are TGCAGTGCTAGTGGCATAACGGCTAGGGGTGAGCAGTTCTTC. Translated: CSASGITARGEQFF.

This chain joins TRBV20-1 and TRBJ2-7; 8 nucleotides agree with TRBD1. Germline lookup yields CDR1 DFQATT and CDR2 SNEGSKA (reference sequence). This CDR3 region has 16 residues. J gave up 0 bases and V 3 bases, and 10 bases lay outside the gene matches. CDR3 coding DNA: TGCAGTGCTAGCATCGGACAGGGTGGTAGCTCCTACGAGCAGTACTTC. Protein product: CSASIGQGGSSYEQYF.

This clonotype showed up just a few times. The chain's CDR3 is CASSYSRGTPYNEQFF. The CDR3 DNA reads as TGTGCCAGCAGTTACTCGAGAGGGACTCCCTACAATGAGCAGTTCTTC. The chain employs TRBV6-6 and TRBJ2-1; D is possibly TRBD2 (6 bases). The CDR3 is made up of 16 amino acids. Germline CDR1 is MNHNY and CDR2 is SVGAGI (reference sequence). Trimming shortened V by 0 bases and J by 2 bases, and 11 bases separated the two germline ends.

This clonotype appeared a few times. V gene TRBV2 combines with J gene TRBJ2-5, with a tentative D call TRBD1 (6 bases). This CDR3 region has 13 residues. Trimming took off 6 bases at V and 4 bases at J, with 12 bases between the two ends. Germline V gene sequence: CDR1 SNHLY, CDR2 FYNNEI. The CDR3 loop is CASSLRDTETQYF. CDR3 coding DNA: TGTGCCAGCAGCCTGAGGGACACAGAGACCCAGTACTTC.

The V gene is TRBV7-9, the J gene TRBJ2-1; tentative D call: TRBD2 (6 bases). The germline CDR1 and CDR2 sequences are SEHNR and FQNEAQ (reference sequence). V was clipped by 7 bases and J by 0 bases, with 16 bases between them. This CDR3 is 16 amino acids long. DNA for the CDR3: TGTGCCAGCACCGGACAAGCGGGCAGCTCCTACAATGAGCAGTTCTTC. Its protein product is CASTGQAGSSYNEQFF.

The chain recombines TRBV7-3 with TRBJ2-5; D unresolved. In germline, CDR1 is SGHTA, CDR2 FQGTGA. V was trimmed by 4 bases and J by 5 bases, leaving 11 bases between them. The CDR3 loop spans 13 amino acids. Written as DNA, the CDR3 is TGTGCCAGCAGCTCCTCCAGCAGGGAGACCCAGTACTTC. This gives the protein CASSSSSRETQYF.

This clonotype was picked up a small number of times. For the CDR3, the DNA is TGTGCCAGCAGTCTCTCCGGGACCGCCAATGAGCAGTTCTTC. Amino acid sequence: CASSLSGTANEQFF. This chain uses TRBV12-3 or TRBV12-4 with TRBJ2-1, with D perhaps given as TRBD1 or TRBD2 (5 bases each). The CDR3 is 14 amino acids. Trimming stripped 5 bases from V and 6 bases from J, with 14 bases between.

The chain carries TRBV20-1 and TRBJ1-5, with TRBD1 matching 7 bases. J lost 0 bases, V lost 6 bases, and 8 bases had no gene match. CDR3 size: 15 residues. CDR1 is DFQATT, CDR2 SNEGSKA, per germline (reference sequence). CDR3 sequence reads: CSATTGLFSNQPQHF. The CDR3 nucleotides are TGCAGTGCCACGACAGGGTTATTTAGCAATCAGCCCCAGCATTTT.

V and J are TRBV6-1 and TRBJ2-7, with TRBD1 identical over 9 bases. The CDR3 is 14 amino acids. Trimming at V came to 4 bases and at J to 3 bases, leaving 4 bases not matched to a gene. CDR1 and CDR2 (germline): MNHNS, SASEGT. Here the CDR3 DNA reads TGTGCCAGCAGTGGGACAGGGGCCCTCTACGAGCAGTACTTC. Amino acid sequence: CASSGTGALYEQYF.

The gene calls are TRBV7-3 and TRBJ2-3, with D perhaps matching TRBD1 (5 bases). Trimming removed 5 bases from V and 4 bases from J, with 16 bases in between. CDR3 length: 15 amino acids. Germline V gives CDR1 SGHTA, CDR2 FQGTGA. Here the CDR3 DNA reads TGTGCCAGCAGCCCCGAGTCAGGGCTCGCAGATACGCAGTATTTT. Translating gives CASSPESGLADTQYF.

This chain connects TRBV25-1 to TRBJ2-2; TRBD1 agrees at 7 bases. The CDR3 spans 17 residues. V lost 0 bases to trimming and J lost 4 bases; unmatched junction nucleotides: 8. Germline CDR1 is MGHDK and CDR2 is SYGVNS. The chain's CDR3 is CASSEYTHGTATGELFF. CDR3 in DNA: TGTGCCAGCAGTGAATATACCCACGGGACAGCCACCGGGGAGCTGTTTTTT.

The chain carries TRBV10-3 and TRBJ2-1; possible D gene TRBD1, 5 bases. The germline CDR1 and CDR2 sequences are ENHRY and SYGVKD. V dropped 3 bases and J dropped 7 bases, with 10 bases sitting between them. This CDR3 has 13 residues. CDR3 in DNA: TGTGCCATCAGTGAAGGGGAAACGAATGAGCAGTTCTTC. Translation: CAISEGETNEQFF.

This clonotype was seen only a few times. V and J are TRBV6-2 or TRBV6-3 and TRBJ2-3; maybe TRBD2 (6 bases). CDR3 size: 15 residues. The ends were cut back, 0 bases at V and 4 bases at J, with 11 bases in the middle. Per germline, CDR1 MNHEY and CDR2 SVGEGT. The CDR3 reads CASSYSTAGPDTQYF. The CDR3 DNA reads TGTGCCAGCAGTTACTCGACAGCGGGTCCAGATACGCAGTATTTT.

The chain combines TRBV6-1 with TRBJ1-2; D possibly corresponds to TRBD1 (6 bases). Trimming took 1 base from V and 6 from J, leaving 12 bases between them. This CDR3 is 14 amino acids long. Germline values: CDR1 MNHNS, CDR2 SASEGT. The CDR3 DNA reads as TGTGCCAGCAGTGAAGTAACAGGGTTCAATGGCTACACCTTC. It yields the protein CASSEVTGFNGYTF.

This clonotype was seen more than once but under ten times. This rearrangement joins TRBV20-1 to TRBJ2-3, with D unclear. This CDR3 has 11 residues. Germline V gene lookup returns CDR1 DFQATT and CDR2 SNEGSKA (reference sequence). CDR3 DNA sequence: TGCTCCCGGTCACAGCGAGATACGCAGTATTTT. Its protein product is CSRSQRDTQYF.

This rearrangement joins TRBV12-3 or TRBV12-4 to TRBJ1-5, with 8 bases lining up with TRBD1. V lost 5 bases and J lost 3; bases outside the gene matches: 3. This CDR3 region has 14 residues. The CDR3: CASSPGGPNQPQHF. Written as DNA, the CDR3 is TGTGCCAGCAGTCCAGGGGGCCCCAATCAGCCCCAGCATTTT.